What follows are 27 T cell receptor beta chains derived from one specimen sequenced in a study of CD8+CD57+ T cells in acquired aplastic anemia. Patients who underwent sequencing had shown CD8+CD57+ cell expansion by flow cytometry. It was genomic DNA that served as the template for profiling TCR beta VDJ and CDR3. TCRdb processed the reads anew with MiXCR; each CDR3 protein has one entry. The sample gives 200,000 or so distinct CDR3 sequences, less than 60% of which show up once; around 20% is in the top ten. The sample taken for sequencing was sorted CD4+, CD8+, or CD8+CD57+ T cells (not recorded which) from PBMCs. The receptor set was obtained from a human donor with aplastic anemia.

This clonotype appeared many times. For the CDR3, the DNA is TGTGCCAGCAGTTCAGCTCAAAGTCGATGGACTAATGAAAAACTGTTTTTT. Protein sequence: CASSSAQSRWTNEKLFF. The chain is built from TRBV12-3 or TRBV12-4 and TRBJ1-4; no firm D call. This CDR3 has 17 amino acids. The V gene lost 4 bases and the J gene lost 2 bases, with 17 bases spanning the gap.

To note about this clonotype: This clone may be a read error of a much larger clone one base away. The CDR3 here is CASGPLTATYNSPLHF. For the CDR3, the DNA is TGTGCCAGCGGTCCGCTGACAGCTACCTATAATTCACCCCTCCACTTT. The rearrangement links TRBV10-3 to TRBJ1-6, with D perhaps matching TRBD1 (5 bases). Trimming cost V 10 bases and J 2 bases, with 18 bases left between them. The germline gives CDR1 ENHRY, CDR2 SYGVKD. The CDR3 runs to 16 residues.

The CDR3 DNA follows: TGTGCCAGCACCCGCGGAAAAGGAGGGGCGGGCGGTGAAAAACTGTTTTTT. Its protein is CASTRGKGGAGGEKLFF. The V call is TRBV12-3 or TRBV12-4, the J call TRBJ1-4; possible D gene TRBD1, 5 bases. Deletions cut 7 bases from V and 7 bases from J, with 25 bases between. The CDR3 is made up of 17 amino acids.

The rearrangement links TRBV7-3 to TRBJ1-1; tentative D call: TRBD1 (5 bases). The CDR3 is 12 residues long. V was cut by 5 bases and J by 7 bases, with 11 bases left in between. Germline V lookup: CDR1 SGHTA, CDR2 FQGTGA. The CDR3 coding sequence is TGTGCCAGCAGCCCTTTTGACAGTGAAGCTTTCTTT. It encodes CASSPFDSEAFF.

The chain employs TRBV10-3 and TRBJ2-1, with 8 bases matching TRBD1. V was pared by 5 bases and J by 5 bases, with 2 bases of the junction left unmatched. The CDR3 runs 13 residues. CDR1 is ENHRY and CDR2 is SYGVKD in the germline V gene. This CDR3 reads CAISWTGNNEQFF. CDR3 nucleotide sequence: TGTGCCATCAGTTGGACAGGGAACAATGAGCAGTTCTTC.

This sequence joins TRBV13 and TRBJ2-2, with D possibly being TRBD1 (6 bases). The CDR3 loop spans 16 amino acids. Trimming shortened V by 2 bases and J by 0 bases, and 10 bases separated the two germline ends. Per germline, CDR1 PRHDT and CDR2 FYEKMQ (reference sequence). This chain's CDR3 is CASSLRGGANTGELFF. The CDR3 coding sequence is TGTGCCAGCAGCTTACGTGGGGGCGCGAACACCGGGGAGCTGTTTTTT.

This clonotype has at least ten counts. The chain joins TRBV19 to TRBJ1-2; a possible D gene is TRBD1 (6 bases). V was cut by 8 bases and J by 0 bases, with 16 bases left in between. Germline CDR1 and CDR2: LNHDA and SQIVND (reference sequence). The CDR3 runs 15 residues. CDR3 DNA: TGTGCCAGTGAGGGGGGGTACGGAGCTAACTATGGCTACACCTTC. Translation gives CASEGGYGANYGYTF.

This clonotype was seen once. V usage is TRBV5-1 and J usage is TRBJ2-3, with 7 bases identical to TRBD1. After removal of 4 bases from V and 2 bases from J, the junction contained 7 bases not matched to a gene. The CDR3 contains 15 residues. Germline V gene data show CDR1 as SGHRS and CDR2 as YFSETQ. CDR3: CASSQYGTATDTQYF. The CDR3 DNA follows: TGCGCCAGCAGCCAGTACGGGACAGCCACAGATACGCAGTATTTT. The whole variable domain, remainder taken from reference TRBV5-1 and TRBJ2-3, is KAGVTQTPRYLIKTRGQQVTLSCSPISGHRSVSWYQQTPGQGLQFLFEYFSETQRNKGNFPGRFSGRQFSNSRSEMNVSTLELGDSALYLCASSQYGTATDTQYFGPGTRLTVL.

The chain combines TRBV20-1 with TRBJ2-7; 8 nucleotides agree with TRBD1. J was trimmed by 6 bases and V by 6 bases; bases with no gene match: 4. The CDR3 loop spans 11 amino acids. CDR1 and CDR2 (germline): DFQATT, SNEGSKA (reference sequence). As DNA, the CDR3 is TGCAGTGCCACGGACAGGGCCGAGCAGTACTTC. The encoded protein is CSATDRAEQYF.

V gene TRBV28 combines with J gene TRBJ2-7, with a possible D match to TRBD2 (7 bases). There are 15 residues in the CDR3. V lost 4 bases, J lost 7 bases, and 20 bases lay in between. Germline CDR1 MDHEN, CDR2 SYDVKM. The CDR3 sequence: CASSSGGQGLNEQYF. In DNA, the CDR3 is TGTGCCAGCAGTTCCGGGGGGCAGGGGTTGAATGAGCAGTACTTC.

As concerns this clonotype: Compared with germline, one end of the junction differs, possibly owing to a read error. The chain combines TRBV10-3 with TRBJ1-2; maybe TRBD1 (5 bases). The CDR3 contains 15 residues. Per the germline V gene, CDR1 is ENHRY and CDR2 is SYGVKD. CDR3 residues: CATSEGRGVEGGYTF. DNA of the CDR3: TGTGCCACCAGTGAAGGGCGGGGGGTCGAGGGCGGCTACACCTTC.

The J gene is TRBJ2-5, the V gene TRBV10-3, with D hard to call. CDR3 length: 13 residues. Trimming removed 0 bases at V and 3 bases at J, with 5 bases between. Germline CDR1 ENHRY, CDR2 SYGVKD. The CDR3 sequence is CAISESVKETQYF. The CDR3 DNA sequence: TGTGCCATCAGTGAGTCGGTCAAAGAGACCCAGTACTTC.

In regard to this clonotype: It may be a read error: a sequence one base away is much more abundant. This is likely a read error, given that the CDR3 carries no conserved phenylalanine or tryptophan at its end. The chain employs TRBV10-2 and TRBJ2-2; 7 nucleotides match TRBD1. Germline V gene data show CDR1 as WSHSY and CDR2 as SAAADI. CDR3 length equals 15 residues. CDR3 bases: TGTGCCAGCAGCCAGGGGACAGCGAACACCGGGGAGCTGTTTTCT. It specifies CASSQGTANTGELFS.

This clonotype was seen only a few times. The chain joins TRBV6-1 to TRBJ1-1; D might be TRBD1 (5 bases). The V and J ends lost 6 bases and 0 bases respectively, with 14 bases between them. The CDR3 spans 15 residues. Germline values: CDR1 MNHNS, CDR2 SASEGT. CDR3 sequence reads: CASRPTGGMNTEAFF. As DNA, the CDR3 is TGTGCCAGCAGACCCACGGGGGGTATGAACACTGAAGCTTTCTTT.

The chain uses TRBV14 and TRBJ2-1, with D unresolved. This CDR3 spans 15 amino acids. V lost 5 bases, J lost 4 bases, and 15 bases lay in between. In germline, CDR1 is SGHDN, CDR2 FVKESK. The CDR3 reads CASSYAPDGYNEQFF. DNA of the CDR3: TGTGCCAGCAGCTACGCCCCAGACGGGTACAATGAGCAGTTCTTC.

This sequence joins TRBV25-1 and TRBJ1-2; D is uncertain. V was pared by 4 bases and J by 2 bases, with 17 bases between. This CDR3 spans 16 amino acids. Per germline, CDR1 MGHDK and CDR2 SYGVNS. The CDR3 loop reads CASSGSIQPDNYGYTF. CDR3 DNA sequence: TGTGCCAGCAGTGGCTCCATCCAGCCGGACAACTATGGCTACACCTTC.

The sample holds many counts of this clonotype. The chain employs TRBV5-8 and TRBJ1-4; D is unresolved. V was pared by 2 bases and J by 5 bases, with 4 bases between. This CDR3 is 12 amino acids long. From germline, CDR1 is SGHTS and CDR2 YDEGEE. The CDR3 DNA sequence: TGTGCCAGCAGCTTAGAGAATGAAAAACTGTTTTTT. It translates to CASSLENEKLFF. Complete variable domain (other parts from reference TRBV5-8 and TRBJ1-4): EAGVTQSPTHLIKTRGQQATLRCSPISGHTSVYWYQQALGLGLQFLLWYDEGEERNRGNFPPRFSGRQFPNYSSELNVNALELEDSALYLCASSLENEKLFFGSGTQLSVL.

As DNA, the CDR3 is TGTGCCTGGAGTTCTAGACTGGTGGGGTCCTACGAGCAGTACTTC. It translates to CAWSSRLVGSYEQYF. This chain connects TRBV30 to TRBJ2-7; D unresolved. CDR1 and CDR2 (germline): GTSNPN, SVGIG (reference sequence). This CDR3 is 15 amino acids long. Trimming pared 2 bases from V and 1 base from J, leaving 15 bases between.

This clonotype was detected ten times or more. CDR3 DNA sequence: TGTGCCAGCAGCTTAGCGACCCAGCTTACAGATACGCAGTATTTT. Its protein product is CASSLATQLTDTQYF. J is TRBJ2-3 and V is TRBV7-6; D is unresolved. The CDR3 loop spans 15 amino acids. Germline V gene sequence: CDR1 SGHVS, CDR2 FNYEAQ. With 0 bases removed from V and 3 bases from J, the gap between germline ends came to 10 bases.

This clonotype was detected many times. This chain connects TRBV7-9 to TRBJ2-5, with D unresolved. Trimming pared 0 bases from V and 5 bases from J, leaving 4 bases between. The germline gives CDR1 SEHNR, CDR2 FQNEAQ (reference sequence). The CDR3 extends over 12 amino acids. CDR3 sequence reads: CASSLARETQYF. CDR3 coding DNA: TGTGCCAGCAGCTTAGCTCGGGAGACCCAGTACTTC. Full variable domain (rest looked up from reference TRBV7-9 and TRBJ2-5): DTGVSQNPRHKITKRGQNVTFRCDPISEHNRLYWYRQTLGQGPEFLTYFQNEAQLEKSRLLSDRFSAERPKGSFSTLEIQRTEQGDSAMYLCASSLARETQYFGPGTRLLVL.

This clonotype was recorded at least ten times. The CDR3 here is CASSTRGPDEKLFF. The CDR3 region has the DNA TGCGCCAGCAGCACACGGGGGCCGGATGAAAAACTGTTTTTT. This chain connects TRBV5-1 to TRBJ1-4, with D possibly matching TRBD1 (6 bases). Germline-derived CDR1 and CDR2 are SGHRS and YFSETQ. V gave up 4 bases and J gave up 6 bases, with 13 bases separating them. CDR3 length: 14 residues.

A few counts support this clonotype. The chain is built from TRBV20-1 and TRBJ2-7, with D unresolved. V was shortened by 2 bases and J by 3 bases, with 8 bases between the two germline ends. This CDR3 region has 12 residues. Germline CDR1 is DFQATT and CDR2 is SNEGSKA (reference sequence). CDR3 in DNA: TGCAGTGCTAGAAACAGAATCTACGAGCAGTACGTC. This codes for CSARNRIYEQYV.

This clonotype was detected ten times or more. This chain joins TRBV11-1 and TRBJ2-1; 13 bases match TRBD2. From germline, CDR1 is SGHAT and CDR2 FQDESV (reference sequence). The junction had 8 bases not matched to a gene; V was cut back by 5 bases and J by 10 bases. The length of the CDR3 is 15 residues. CDR3 in DNA: TGTGCCAGCAGCCCAAGACTAGCGGGGGGTCGGGAGCAGTTCTTC. It is translated as CASSPRLAGGREQFF.

The table lists this clonotype with a few counts. The CDR3 DNA reads as TGTGCCAGCAGTTTCCCCGGGCGGACTGTGGATTCACCCCTCCACTTT. Residues: CASSFPGRTVDSPLHF. The chain combines TRBV28 with TRBJ1-6; no clear D gene. The CDR3 totals 16 residues. V lost 3 bases and J 8 bases, leaving 17 bases between the germline ends. CDR1 is MDHEN and CDR2 is SYDVKM in the germline V gene.

This chain connects TRBV5-8 to TRBJ2-5, with 9 bases aligning to TRBD2. CDR1 and CDR2 (germline): SGHTS, YDEGEE. The CDR3 totals 17 residues. With 2 bases clipped from V and 5 bases from J, the junction kept 13 bases outside the gene matches. The CDR3 is CASSLVLAGGPGETQYF. The CDR3 bases are TGTGCCAGCAGCTTAGTGCTGGCGGGAGGGCCGGGGGAGACCCAGTACTTC.

Concerning this clonotype: A much larger clone differs from this one at a single base, so this may be a read error. The CDR3 end shows no conserved phenylalanine or tryptophan, and so a read error is likely. The V and J genes are TRBV12-3 or TRBV12-4 and TRBJ2-7, with a tentative D call TRBD1 (6 bases). Trimming took off 6 bases at V and 5 bases at J, with 14 bases between the two ends. This CDR3 has 13 amino acids. This chain's CDR3 is CASSPPGVNEQYL. The CDR3 nucleotides are TGTGCCAGCAGCCCCCCAGGGGTCAACGAGCAGTACCTC.

DNA of the CDR3: TGTGCCAGCAGTCCTAGGGGCGGGGGGACCCAGTACTTC. It is translated as CASSPRGGGTQYF. The J gene is TRBJ2-5, the V gene TRBV12-3 or TRBV12-4; 7 bases agree with TRBD2. This CDR3 comprises 13 residues. The junction had 7 bases not matched to a gene; V was cut back by 5 bases and J by 7 bases.